This TCR beta chain is drawn from a study of cytomegalovirus exposure and HLA in healthy donors. The study, taken as a whole, reports: Across donors, presence/absence analyses took sequencing depth to be roughly uniform.

CDR1 is GTSNPN and CDR2 is SVGIG in the germline V gene (reference sequence). The CDR3 is 15 amino acids. The PCR employed 60 Vbeta primers together with 13 Jbeta primers. Clones were sequenced by immunoSEQ multiplex PCR, and TCRdb holds only the in-frame ones, with some missing. The sample lists 150,000 or so clones; about 80% were seen once. Worth noting for this clone: Its antigen is not known. Mismatch with germline at one junction end may stem from a read error.

This chain links TRBV30 with TRBJ1-3; D unresolved. Sample: PBMCs. This sequence originates from a man younger than 45 in good health and CMV-seronegative. In DNA, the CDR3 is TGTGCCTGGAGTGTAGACGGTAGCTCTGGAAACACCATATACTTT. This encodes CAWSVDGSSGNTIYF. The full variable domain, in which reference TRBV30 and TRBJ1-3 provide the parts outside the CDR3, is SQTIHQWPATLVQPVGSPLSLECTVEGTSNPNLYWYRQAAGRGLQLLFYSVGIGQISSEVPQNLSASRPQDRQFILSSKKLLLSDSGFYLCAWSVDGSSGNTIYFGEGSWLTVV.